Listed here is a single T cell receptor beta chain. This entry comes from a study of OX40 agonist ivuxolimab in advanced cancers. The germline V gene has CDR1 LNHDA and CDR2 SQIVND (reference sequence). V was shortened by 4 bases and J by 1 base, with 14 bases between the two germline ends. The CDR3 is made up of 15 amino acids. The method was immunoSEQ multiplex PCR; TCRdb's version includes in-frame clones alone and lacks a portion of them. The sample has around 84,000 clones; roughly 94% are singletons. The chain has TRBV19 and TRBJ2-7, with D tentatively TRBD1 (5 bases). This receptor was obtained from an adult with an advanced solid tumor such as melanoma, head and neck, liver or kidney cancer. The sequencing used CD4+ or CD8+ T cells sorted from blood, collected in a trial of the OX40 agonist ivuxolimab. CDR3 in amino acids: CASSTWVRASYEQYF. The DNA of the CDR3 is TGTGCCAGTAGTACCTGGGTCAGGGCTTCCTACGAGCAGTACTTC.